This T cell receptor (beta chain) came from a study of blood T cell repertoires in COVID-19. Overall study: COVID-19 samples from acute and convalescent phases originated in the United States, Italy and Spain.

Germline V gives CDR1 SGHKS, CDR2 YYEKEE (reference sequence). The CDR3 runs 14 residues. V gave up 4 bases and J gave up 4 bases; unmatched junction bases: 7. Only in-frame clones appear in the TCRdb table, and some are missing; sequencing was by immunoSEQ multiplex PCR. The sample records 310,000 or so clones, roughly nine tenths being singletons. The sequence derives from a woman in her 30s with COVID-19, enrolled during active disease. Sequencing used peripheral blood. J is TRBJ1-1 and V is TRBV5-5, with TRBD1 matching 7 bases. DNA for the CDR3: TGTGCCAGCAGCCCAAGGACAGGAACCACTGAAGCTTTCTTT. Amino acid sequence: CASSPRTGTTEAFF.